This T cell receptor (beta chain) comes out of a study of shared clonotypes between healthy human individuals. Whole-study results and caveats: Naive subsets generally had larger estimated richness than memory subsets.

Under the authors' procedure: Sequence data from immunoSEQ were junction-only and lacked quality scores; consequently, filtering differed. Sequencing used immunoSEQ multiplex PCR; TCRdb keeps in-frame clones, though not all of them. The DNA gave D and trimming, while V, J and clone size come from that table. The table has a few million clones, around 94% seen once. To note about this clone: Its specificity is not known. The identical CDR3 is also encoded by other nucleotide sequences in the sample.

CD45RA-negative memory and CD45RA+ naive subsets were split from the CD4+ cells. Germline-derived CDR1 and CDR2 are GTSNPN and SVGIG (reference sequence). The CDR3 is 14 amino acids. With 0 bases clipped from V and 0 bases from J, the junction kept 2 bases outside the gene matches. The source is a man aged 18 to 29 in good health. Sequences were obtained from naive CD4+ T cells sorted from blood. The subset is: CD45RA+ positively selected. This rearrangement joins TRBV30 to TRBJ2-7; 7 nucleotides line up with TRBD1. CDR3 coding DNA: TGTGCCTGGAGTGTACAGGGGAGCTCCTACGAGCAGTACTTC. This translates into CAWSVQGSSYEQYF. The complete variable domain, with remaining parts taken from reference TRBV30 and TRBJ2-7, reads SQTIHQWPATLVQPVGSPLSLECTVEGTSNPNLYWYRQAAGRGLQLLFYSVGIGQISSEVPQNLSASRPQDRQFILSSKKLLLSDSGFYLCAWSVQGSSYEQYFGPGTRLTVT.